These T cell receptor beta chains were read from a single sample in a study of CD8 T cells in Susac syndrome. TCRdb passed the immunoSEQ multiplex PCR reads through MiXCR, listing each CDR3 protein once. The profile covers around 23,000 distinct CDR3 sequences, with around 95% appearing a single time and approximately 0.62% taken by the ten largest. The material sequenced was CD8+ T cells from PBMCs. The receptors stem from a human donor with Susac syndrome. The CDR3 runs from the conserved cysteine through the conserved F or W. Fields, in order: J gene, V gene, clone size, CDR3 length, D gene, CDR3 DNA, CDR3 protein. The D gene is left open where the match is weak. Clone size is shown for a subset of rows, as once, few, many or a class of expanded clone.

>TRBJ2-5|TRBV6-2/TRBV6-3|NA|15|NA
TGTGCCAGCAGTAGGGCTAGCCGGAGGCAAGAGACCCAGTACTTC
CASSRASRRQETQYF
>TRBJ2-5|TRBV7-9|once|15|NA
TGTGCCAGCAGCTTCCCTCCACGGAAAGGAGAGACCCAGTACTTC
CASSFPPRKGETQYF
>TRBJ1-1|TRBV6-2/TRBV6-3|NA|14|NA
TGTGCCAGCAGTTACCACTCCGTGCGCACTGAAGCTTTCTTT
CASSYHSVRTEAFF
>TRBJ2-3|TRBV12-3/TRBV12-4|NA|15|NA
TGTGCCAGCAGTTTAGCCCGGGACGGCACAGATACGCAGTATTTT
CASSLARDGTDTQYF
>TRBJ2-1|TRBV12-3/TRBV12-4|NA|13|TRBD1
TGTGCCAGCAGCCGTGACAGGGACAATGAGCAGTTCTTC
CASSRDRDNEQFF
>TRBJ2-7|TRBV7-2|NA|15|NA
TGTGCCAGCAGCTTAGTAGCGGTCTTGTCCTACGAGCAGTACTTC
CASSLVAVLSYEQYF
>TRBJ2-7|TRBV20-1|NA|15|TRBD1
TGCAGTGCTCTAGACAGGGGCCCTTTCTCCTACGAGCAGTACTTC
CSALDRGPFSYEQYF
>TRBJ1-2|TRBV28|NA|13|TRBD1
TGTGCCATCCTGACAGGGGAAGGCTATGGCTACACCTTC
CAILTGEGYGYTF
>TRBJ1-6|TRBV7-2|NA|13|NA
TGTGCCAGCAGCCAAGCCCTAAATTCACCCCTCCACTTT
CASSQALNSPLHF
>TRBJ1-3|TRBV28|once|16|NA
TGTGCCAGCAGTTCACCGACAGAAAGCTCTGGAAACACCATATATTTT
CASSSPTESSGNTIYF